The present entry profiles one T cell receptor (beta chain) with its context. The entry originates in a study of low-dose radiotherapy and immunotherapy resistance in tumors. Germline V gene lookup returns CDR1 DFQATT and CDR2 SNEGSKA (reference sequence). V shed 1 base, J shed 8 bases, and the junction held 10 bases outside the gene matches. CDR3 length: 16 amino acids. TRAV and TRBV primers primed cDNA for both TCRalpha and TCRbeta. Amplification of TCRs used a constant-region primer and V-primer adapter for approximately 18 PCR cycles. TCRdb fed the reads into MiXCR, producing one record per CDR3 protein. Here the sample spans approximately 80,000 distinct CDR3 sequences, 15% to 20% being singletons. Documented time point: after trial treatment. Documented treatment: LDRT plus nivolumab, ipilimumab, low-dose cyclophosphamide and aspirin (RACIN trial). Low-dose radiotherapy and low-dose cyclophosphamide, together with aspirin, ipilimumab and nivolumab, were given to donors.

The sample in question was PBMCs, obtained after low-dose radiotherapy plus immunotherapy. This chain connects TRBV20-1 to TRBJ2-1, with 11 positions matching TRBD2. This TCR came from a male donor with prostate cancer. The CDR3 sequence is CSARGLAGRIDDEQFF. The CDR3, as DNA: TGCAGTGCTAGAGGACTAGCGGGACGTATAGACGATGAGCAGTTCTTC.